These 3 T cell receptor beta chains were sequenced from one sample in a study of cytomegalovirus exposure and HLA in healthy donors. PCR involved 60 Vbeta and 13 Jbeta primers. Only in-frame clones appear in the TCRdb table, and some are missing; sequencing was by immunoSEQ multiplex PCR. The repertoire holds approximately 210,000 clones, with over 75% as singletons. The sequenced sample was PBMCs. The receptors originated from a woman between 50 and 59 years old in good health and CMV-seropositive.

V is TRBV5-4 and J is TRBJ2-7; D is perhaps TRBD1 (5 bases). Looked up from germline, CDR1 is SGHNT and CDR2 is YYREEE (reference sequence). This CDR3 comprises 15 residues. Trimming took 1 base from V and 1 from J, leaving 12 bases between them. CDR3 sequence (DNA): TGTGCCAGCAGCTTGCTCAACAGGCCTTCCTACGAGCAGTACTTC. Its translation: CASSLLNRPSYEQYF.

This chain uses TRBV7-9 with TRBJ2-2; D perhaps matches TRBD1 (6 bases). V was pared by 4 bases and J by 1 base, with 10 bases between. Germline V CDR1 and CDR2: SEHNR, FQNEAQ (reference sequence). This CDR3 comprises 15 residues. This CDR3 reads CASSSRDKNTGELFF. The CDR3 region has the DNA TGTGCCAGCAGCTCCCGGGACAAGAACACCGGGGAGCTGTTTTTT. Filled out from reference TRBV7-9 and TRBJ2-2, the complete variable domain reads DTGVSQNPRHKITKRGQNVTFRCDPISEHNRLYWYRQTLGQGPEFLTYFQNEAQLEKSRLLSDRFSAERPKGSFSTLEIQRTEQGDSAMYLCASSSRDKNTGELFFGEGSRLTVL.

In regard to this clone: An end of the junction does not agree with germline; a read error may underlie this. The same CDR3 also results from other DNA sequences found in this sample. V is TRBV27 and J is TRBJ2-7; D remains ambiguous. The CDR3 sequence is 13 residues long. Germline CDR1 MNHEY, CDR2 SMNVEV (reference sequence). The CDR3, as DNA: TGTGCCAGCAGCTTATCGTGGGCCGTCGAGCAGTACTTC. It translates to CASSLSWAVEQYF.